This passage covers 25 T cell receptor beta chains from one sample sequenced in a study of PD-1 blockade in classical Hodgkin lymphoma. Following autologous stem cell transplantation, relapse occurred in every patient, and exposure to brentuximab vedotin varied. The repertoire was sequenced with immunoSEQ multiplex PCR; TCRdb's copy has only in-frame clones and lacks some. Among roughly 47,000 clones, roughly 80% were seen once, and the ten largest hold 20% to 25%. Sequenced material: peripheral blood mononuclear cells (PBMCs), taken before the second cycle of nivolumab. These receptors came from a human donor with classical Hodgkin lymphoma.

The chain combines TRBV7-3 with TRBJ2-3; 7 nucleotides align to TRBD1. V trimming: 5 bases; J trimming: 2 bases; junction bases outside the gene matches: 7. The CDR3 spans 15 residues. Germline V gene data show CDR1 as SGHTA and CDR2 as FQGTGA. The CDR3 nucleotides read TGTGCCAGCAGCCTAAGGGGGCAGTTCACAGATACGCAGTATTTT. It codes for CASSLRGQFTDTQYF.

The chain couples TRBV5-6 to TRBJ2-7; D is unclear. CDR1 and CDR2 (germline): SGHDT, YYEEEE. Trimming pared 5 bases from V and 1 base from J, leaving 10 bases between. CDR3 length: 13 residues. The CDR3 reads CASSPPRSYEQYF. The DNA of the CDR3 is TGTGCCAGCAGTCCCCCCCGTTCCTACGAGCAGTACTTC.

The genes are TRBV5-1 and TRBJ2-1, with 11 nucleotides matching TRBD2. Germline assignment: CDR1 SGHRS and CDR2 YFSETQ. The CDR3 has 19 residues. V lost 4 bases, J lost 5 bases, and 17 bases stayed unmatched. The CDR3 DNA reads as TGCGCCAGCAGCCCGCCTGGACTAGCGGGCAATCGGCAGGACAATGAGCAGTTCTTC. Protein: CASSPPGLAGNRQDNEQFF.

This clone showed up just a few times. The CDR3 loop reads CASSTGDNSPLHF. CDR3 coding DNA: TGTGCCAGCAGTACGGGGGATAATTCACCCCTCCACTTT. The chain recombines TRBV6-5 with TRBJ1-6; the D gene is possibly TRBD1 (5 bases). Germline V gene sequence: CDR1 MNHEY, CDR2 SVGAGI. Trimming cost V 5 bases and J 5 bases, with 7 bases left between them. CDR3 length: 13 residues.

This CDR3 reads CASSLTGVVGYTF. In DNA form, the CDR3 reads TGTGCCAGCAGCTTGACAGGGGTGGTGGGCTACACCTTC. The chain has TRBV11-2 and TRBJ1-2, with 8 positions matching TRBD1. Germline CDR1 SGHAT, CDR2 FQNNGV. After removal of 3 bases from V and 8 bases from J, the junction contained 5 bases not matched to a gene. CDR3 length: 13 residues.

The chain links TRBV19 to TRBJ2-1; a weak D match, TRBD2 (5 bases). Germline V lookup: CDR1 LNHDA, CDR2 SQIVND (reference sequence). The CDR3 has 12 amino acids. Trimming removed 7 bases from V and 15 bases from J, with 19 bases in between. The CDR3 coding sequence is TGTGCCAGTACCCTAGGCGGGTTTCCCCCGTTCTTC. This codes for CASTLGGFPPFF.

The V and J genes are TRBV5-1 and TRBJ2-2; 10 bases are shared with TRBD1. V shed 4 bases and J 10 bases; nucleotides not matched to a gene: 7. The CDR3 contains 14 residues. Germline-derived CDR1 and CDR2 are SGHRS and YFSETQ. This chain's CDR3 is CASSIGTGEAELFF. The CDR3 coding sequence is TGCGCCAGCAGCATCGGGACAGGGGAAGCGGAGCTGTTTTTT.

The J gene is TRBJ2-3, the V gene TRBV7-3, with a tentative D call TRBD1 (5 bases). Germline V CDR1 and CDR2: SGHTA, FQGTGA. The CDR3 is made up of 13 amino acids. The germline V and J ends were trimmed by 4 bases and 4 bases, with 9 bases remaining between them. The CDR3 here is CASSSEQADTQYF. CDR3 nucleotides: TGTGCCAGCAGCTCCGAACAGGCAGATACGCAGTATTTT.

This chain connects TRBV19 to TRBJ1-4; D is unclear. The germline V gene has CDR1 LNHDA and CDR2 SQIVND (reference sequence). Trimming took 6 bases from V and 3 from J, leaving 2 bases between them. The CDR3 loop spans 11 amino acids. CDR3 nucleotide sequence: TGTGCCAGTAGGGCTAATGAAAAACTGTTTTTT. Translating it yields CASRANEKLFF.

The rearrangement uses TRBV5-1 and TRBJ2-5; TRBD2 matches 13 bases. Trimming removed 3 bases from V and 9 bases from J; junction bases left unmatched: 11. CDR1 is SGHRS and CDR2 is YFSETQ in the germline V gene. CDR3 length: 16 amino acids. The DNA of the CDR3 is TGCGCCAGCAGCTACTCCGGGACTAGCGGGGCCAGGGCCCAGTACTTC. Encoded protein: CASSYSGTSGARAQYF.

This clone appeared once. The chain joins TRBV18 to TRBJ1-4; 12 bases fit TRBD1. After removal of 3 bases from V and 10 bases from J, the junction contained 3 bases not matched to a gene. Germline loops: CDR1 KGHSH, CDR2 LQKENI. This CDR3 has 14 amino acids. CDR3 loop: CASSPGTGGGKLFF. The CDR3 DNA follows: TGTGCCAGCTCACCGGGGACAGGGGGCGGAAAACTGTTTTTT. Full variable domain (outside the CDR3, taken from reference TRBV18 and TRBJ1-4): NAGVMQNPRHLVRRRGQEARLRCSPMKGHSHVYWYRQLPEEGLKFMVYLQKENIIDESGMPKERFSAEFPKEGPSILRIQQVVRGDSAAYFCASSPGTGGGKLFFGSGTQLSVL.

The table lists this clone with many counts. V usage is TRBV7-9 and J usage is TRBJ1-3; tentatively, D is TRBD1 (6 bases). Germline CDR1 SEHNR, CDR2 FQNEAQ (reference sequence). The CDR3 totals 13 residues. V was trimmed by 5 bases and J by 4 bases, leaving 9 bases between them. CDR3 nucleotides: TGTGCCAGCAGCCGGACAGACGGAAACACCATATATTTT. Protein sequence: CASSRTDGNTIYF.

The gene calls are TRBV15 and TRBJ1-2, with D maybe TRBD1 (6 bases). The CDR3 runs 13 residues. The germline V gene encodes CDR1 LNHNV and CDR2 YYDKDF (reference sequence). V lost 1 base to trimming and J lost 6 bases, with 9 bases between them. CDR3 amino acids: CATSRGQGHGYTF. CDR3 bases: TGTGCCACCAGCAGAGGGCAGGGGCATGGCTACACCTTC.

A remark on this clone: A clone one base away is much larger, so this may be a read error. This chain links TRBV11-3 with TRBJ2-3, with D perhaps given as TRBD1 or TRBD2 (5 bases each). Trimming removed 1 base from V and 6 bases from J, with 23 bases in between. The CDR3 extends over 18 amino acids. The germline CDR1 and CDR2 sequences are SGHNT and YENEEA. This CDR3 reads CASSLGGARGPRPDTQYF. In DNA form, the CDR3 reads TGTGCCAGCAGCTTAGGTGGAGCGAGGGGCCCCAGGCCGGATACGCAGTATTTT.

V is TRBV6-5 and J is TRBJ2-7; possibly TRBD1 for D (6 bases). The V gene lost 2 bases and the J gene lost 2 bases, with 10 bases spanning the gap. Looked up from germline, CDR1 is MNHEY and CDR2 is SVGAGI. CDR3 length equals 14 residues. The CDR3 nucleotides are TGTGCCAGCAGTTACGCCAGGGGTGCCTACGAGCAGTACTTC. Its protein product is CASSYARGAYEQYF.

This sequence joins TRBV2 and TRBJ2-1, with a tentative D call TRBD2 (5 bases). V was pared by 7 bases and J by 9 bases, with 13 bases between. Germline CDR1 reads SNHLY; CDR2 reads FYNNEI. The CDR3 is 12 residues long. CDR3 DNA sequence: TGTGCCAGCACCAAGGAGGTGGGTGAGCAGTTCTTC. Its translation: CASTKEVGEQFF.

V and J are TRBV5-4 and TRBJ1-2; a weak D match, TRBD1 (5 bases). Between the trimmed V and J ends, which lost 2 bases and 4 bases, there was a span of 12 bases. Germline CDR1 reads SGHNT; CDR2 reads YYREEE (reference sequence). This CDR3 has 14 amino acids. The CDR3: CASSFRGGTYGYTF. In DNA, the CDR3 is TGTGCCAGCAGCTTTAGGGGCGGTACCTATGGCTACACCTTC. Using reference TRBV5-4 and TRBJ1-2 for the parts outside the CDR3, the full variable domain is ETGVTQSPTHLIKTRGQQVTLRCSSQSGHNTVSWYQQALGQGPQFIFQYYREEENGRGNFPPRFSGLQFPNYSSELNVNALELDDSALYLCASSFRGGTYGYTFGSGTRLTVV.

Regarding this clone: At one boundary the junction diverges from the germline segment, which might be a read error. The chain recombines TRBV2 with TRBJ2-4; D not resolved. This CDR3 region has 12 residues. The germline V gene encodes CDR1 SNHLY and CDR2 FYNNEI. CDR3 nucleotides: TGTGCCAGCAGGGAAGTTGGAAACATTCAGTACTTC. Translated, it gives CASREVGNIQYF. Supplemented by reference TRBV2 and TRBJ2-4, the full variable domain reads EPEVTQTPSHQVTQMGQEVILRCVPISNHLYFYWYRQILGQKVEFLVSFYNNEISEKSEIFDDQFSVERPDGSNFTLKIRSTKLEDSAMYFCASREVGNIQYFGAGTRLSVL.

V usage is TRBV10-2 and J usage is TRBJ2-3; 12 bases agree with TRBD2. This CDR3 is 15 amino acids long. Germline V CDR1 and CDR2: WSHSY, SAAADI. With V trimmed by 2 bases and J by 5 bases, 2 bases remained unmatched. The CDR3 bases are TGCGCCAGCAGTGAGACTAGCGGGAGGAAAGATACGCAGTATTTT. Amino acid sequence: CASSETSGRKDTQYF.

The chain uses TRBV6-4 and TRBJ1-2; possibly TRBD1 for D (6 bases). This CDR3 is built from 13 residues. Deletions cut 6 bases from V and 5 bases from J, with 13 bases between. Germline lookup yields CDR1 MRHNA and CDR2 SNTAGT. Written as DNA, the CDR3 is TGTGCCAGCAGCGAAACAGGGAGTTATGGCTACACCTTC. This translates into CASSETGSYGYTF.

The chain links TRBV10-3 to TRBJ2-7, with 8 bases lining up with TRBD1. CDR1 ENHRY and CDR2 SYGVKD come from the germline V gene. The CDR3 is 12 amino acids. Trimming took 10 bases from V and 7 from J; bases not matched to a gene: 9. Written as DNA, the CDR3 is TGTGCCACCGGGGGACAGGCGTTGGAGCAGTACTTC. This sequence encodes CATGGQALEQYF.

The chain carries TRBV23-1 and TRBJ1-6; D not resolved. TRBV23-1 has ORF status, its function being uncertain. CDR3 length: 15 residues. V dropped 1 base and J dropped 9 bases, with 13 bases sitting between them. CDR3 sequence reads: CASSQCRRCISPLHF. CDR3 coding DNA: TGCGCCAGCAGTCAATGCCGACGCTGTATTTCACCCCTCCACTTT.

V is TRBV30 and J is TRBJ1-1, with D possibly TRBD1 on 5 matching bases. CDR3 length: 17 amino acids. Between the trimmed V and J ends, which lost 0 bases and 1 base, there was a span of 18 bases. CDR1 GTSNPN and CDR2 SVGIG come from the germline V gene (reference sequence). CDR3 residues: CAWSVSRGGVSNTEAFF. CDR3 DNA: TGTGCCTGGAGTGTATCCCGGGGGGGGGTCTCGAACACTGAAGCTTTCTTT.

The rearrangement joins TRBV5-1 to TRBJ2-2; unclear D gene. V was clipped by 5 bases and J by 6 bases, with 11 bases between them. CDR1 and CDR2 (germline): SGHRS, YFSETQ. This CDR3 contains 13 residues. The CDR3 DNA follows: TGCGCCAGCAGACCAATAGCCCCCGGGGAGCTGTTTTTT. This codes for CASRPIAPGELFF.

This clone was seen only once. V gene TRBV5-4 combines with J gene TRBJ2-5, with 9 bases fitting TRBD1. The CDR3 totals 15 residues. Trimming at V came to 5 bases and at J to 2 bases, leaving 7 bases not matched to a gene. Per the germline V gene, CDR1 is SGHNT and CDR2 is YYREEE (reference sequence). In DNA form, the CDR3 reads TGTGCCAGCAGGAGGATCGGGACAGGGCAAGAGACCCAGTACTTC. This translates into CASRRIGTGQETQYF.